The 29 T cell receptor beta chains in this list originate from one sample, sequenced in a study of shared clonotypes between healthy human individuals. This table comes from immunoSEQ multiplex PCR, and its TCRdb copy is limited to in-frame clones, with some not included. The sample holds millions of clones, 90% to 95% seen once. Input material: naive CD4+ T cells sorted from blood. Subset in this sample: CD45RA+ positively selected. Receptors were obtained from a man between 18 and 29 years old in good health.

This chain connects TRBV5-1 to TRBJ2-5; D gene unclear. Germline V gives CDR1 SGHRS, CDR2 YFSETQ. This CDR3 contains 11 residues. Trimming cost V 8 bases and J 4 bases, with 9 bases left between them. The CDR3 sequence is CARNATETQYF. The CDR3 nucleotides are TGCGCCAGAAACGCCACAGAGACCCAGTACTTC.

The chain joins TRBV7-2 to TRBJ1-4; TRBD1 agrees at 9 bases. V lost 5 bases, J lost 7 bases, and 8 bases stayed unmatched. Germline CDR1 SGHTA, CDR2 FQGNSA. The CDR3 is made up of 15 amino acids. The DNA for the CDR3 is TGTGCCAGCAGCCTAATTACAGGGGGCGGTGAAAAACTGTTTTTT. This codes for CASSLITGGGEKLFF.

The rearrangement joins TRBV11-3 to TRBJ2-3, with D perhaps matching TRBD2 (6 bases). CDR3 length equals 14 residues. The V gene lost 4 bases and the J gene lost 2 bases, with 10 bases spanning the gap. The germline gives CDR1 SGHNT, CDR2 YENEEA. The CDR3 nucleotides are TGTGCCAGCAGCTGGGGCGGGAACACAGATACGCAGTATTTT. This translates into CASSWGGNTDTQYF.

V is TRBV2 and J is TRBJ1-6; tentative D call: TRBD1 (5 bases). This CDR3 is 14 amino acids long. Germline V gene data show CDR1 as SNHLY and CDR2 as FYNNEI. Trimming left V 4 bases short and J 13 bases short, with 17 bases between. CDR3 nucleotides: TGTGCCAGCAGTGTAGGATCAGGGCTCTCGCCCCTCCACTTT. Translation: CASSVGSGLSPLHF.

The rearrangement links TRBV10-3 to TRBJ1-6, with D possibly TRBD1 on 5 matching bases. CDR1 and CDR2 from the germline V gene are ENHRY and SYGVKD. The CDR3 is 14 residues long. With 3 bases removed from V and 9 bases from J, the gap between germline ends came to 12 bases. CDR3 sequence: CAISDDPGGSPLHF. CDR3 nucleotides: TGTGCCATCAGTGACGACCCGGGGGGTTCACCCCTCCACTTT.

This clone was counted between two and nine times. The V call is TRBV19, the J call TRBJ1-5; 8 bases map to TRBD1. Per the germline V gene, CDR1 is LNHDA and CDR2 is SQIVND (reference sequence). Unmatched junction bases numbered 9, after V lost 5 bases and J lost 9 bases. This CDR3 has 14 amino acids. Written as DNA, the CDR3 is TGTGCCAGTAGTGCGGACAGGGCGGGTCCGCCCCAGCATTTT. It specifies CASSADRAGPPQHF.

The genes are TRBV6-6 and TRBJ2-2, with 8 nucleotides matching TRBD1. Unmatched junction bases numbered 7, after V lost 6 bases and J lost 7 bases. CDR1 and CDR2 from the germline V gene are MNHNY and SVGAGI (reference sequence). The CDR3 runs to 14 residues. The CDR3 here is CASSNGQGSGELFF. DNA for the CDR3: TGTGCCAGCAGCAATGGACAGGGTAGCGGGGAGCTGTTTTTT.

As DNA, the CDR3 is TGTGCCAGCAGTTCATCCTGGGGACTAGCGGAAATACCCTACAATGAGCAGTTCTTC. It translates to CASSSSWGLAEIPYNEQFF. This chain links TRBV7-8 with TRBJ2-1, with TRBD2 matching 11 bases. Trimming at V came to 6 bases and at J to 2 bases, leaving 15 bases not matched to a gene. The CDR3 length is 19 residues. Germline V gives CDR1 SGHVS, CDR2 FQNEAQ.

The chain employs TRBV15 and TRBJ2-7; TRBD2 might be the D (6 bases). With 0 bases removed from V and 1 base from J, the gap between germline ends came to 10 bases. Germline lookup yields CDR1 LNHNV and CDR2 YYDKDF (reference sequence). This CDR3 has 15 amino acids. For the CDR3, the DNA is TGTGCCACCAGCAGAGATCGGGGGAGTTCCTACGAGCAGTACTTC. It is translated as CATSRDRGSSYEQYF.

The chain joins TRBV21-1 to TRBJ2-3; the table gives TRBD2 as D, unverified against the DNA. TRBV21-1 is flagged as a pseudogene. The CDR3 spans 18 residues. In DNA, the CDR3 is TGTGCCAGCAGCAAAAGGCCGACTAGCGGGAAATCTGGAGATACGCAGTATTTT. Protein product: CASSKRPTSGKSGDTQYF.

There are a few counts of this clone. The chain recombines TRBV19 with TRBJ1-5; D is perhaps TRBD1 (6 bases). V was trimmed by 7 bases and J by 2 bases, leaving 15 bases between them. Germline values: CDR1 LNHDA, CDR2 SQIVND (reference sequence). This CDR3 spans 15 amino acids. The CDR3 bases are TGTGCCAGTACCGAGTCGGGGGCTCGCAATCAGCCCCAGCATTTT. Protein: CASTESGARNQPQHF. Using reference TRBV19 and TRBJ1-5 for the parts outside the CDR3, the full variable domain is DGGITQSPKYLFRKEGQNVTLSCEQNLNHDAMYWYRQDPGQGLRLIYYSQIVNDFQKGDIAEGYSVSREKKESFPLTVTSAQKNPTAFYLCASTESGARNQPQHFGDGTRLSIL.

The genes are TRBV30 and TRBJ2-2, with D maybe TRBD2 (6 bases). Germline CDR1 and CDR2: GTSNPN and SVGIG (reference sequence). V was clipped by 4 bases and J by 5 bases, with 14 bases between them. CDR3 length: 14 amino acids. CDR3 protein: CAWKGGRGTGELFF. CDR3 nucleotides: TGTGCCTGGAAAGGCGGTCGGGGGACCGGGGAGCTGTTTTTT.

V gene TRBV19 combines with J gene TRBJ2-7; 8 bases line up with TRBD1. CDR3 length equals 15 residues. Trimming at V came to 1 base and at J to 3 bases, leaving 5 bases not matched to a gene. CDR1 is LNHDA, CDR2 SQIVND, per germline (reference sequence). CDR3 nucleotide sequence: TGTGCCAGTAGTATAGTATTACAGGGGGTCTACGAGCAGTACTTC. The encoded protein is CASSIVLQGVYEQYF.

The chain recombines TRBV5-1 with TRBJ1-1, with D perhaps matching TRBD1 (5 bases). CDR1 and CDR2 (germline): SGHRS, YFSETQ. This CDR3 is built from 14 residues. V was shortened by 5 bases and J by 1 base, with 12 bases between the two germline ends. CDR3 protein: CASRAVGANTEAFF. The CDR3 DNA sequence: TGCGCCAGCAGGGCCGTAGGGGCGAACACTGAAGCTTTCTTT.

The rearrangement links TRBV4-1 to TRBJ1-2; the D is unclear. Germline V gives CDR1 MGHRA, CDR2 YSYEKL. Deletions cut 2 bases from V and 5 bases from J, with 6 bases between. The CDR3 runs to 12 residues. For the CDR3, the DNA is TGCGCCAGCAGCCAATTTTCTTATGGCTACACCTTC. Amino acid sequence: CASSQFSYGYTF.

The V call is TRBV6-5, the J call TRBJ1-2; D not certain. Trimming pared 6 bases from V and 3 bases from J, leaving 8 bases between. The CDR3 is 12 amino acids. Germline V gene data show CDR1 as MNHEY and CDR2 as SVGAGI. CDR3 in DNA: TGTGCCAGCAGCCCAACGGACTATGGCTACACCTTC. This translates into CASSPTDYGYTF.

This chain uses TRBV5-6 with TRBJ1-1; the D gene is possibly TRBD1 (6 bases). CDR3 length: 14 residues. Trimming took 6 bases from V and 4 from J, leaving 16 bases between them. Germline V gives CDR1 SGHDT, CDR2 YYEEEE. The CDR3 sequence is CASILQGPGTEAFF. CDR3 coding DNA: TGTGCCAGCATCTTACAGGGACCGGGCACTGAAGCTTTCTTT.

The chain combines TRBV7-2 with TRBJ1-2; 7 bases fit TRBD1. CDR3 length: 16 amino acids. Trimming removed 5 bases from V and 7 bases from J; junction bases left unmatched: 16. The V gene's germline CDR1 is SGHTA and CDR2 FQGNSA. CDR3 loop: CASSLRRQGDSSGYTF. The DNA for the CDR3 is TGTGCCAGCAGCCTAAGGAGACAGGGTGATAGTTCTGGCTACACCTTC. The whole variable domain, filled in from reference TRBV7-2 and TRBJ1-2, reads GAGVSQSPSNKVTEKGKDVELRCDPISGHTALYWYRQSLGQGLEFLIYFQGNSAPDKSGLPSDRFSAERTGGSVSTLTIQRTQQEDSAVYLCASSLRRQGDSSGYTFGSGTRLTVV.

Points on this clone: Within the sample, other DNA sequences also encode this same CDR3. V usage is TRBV7-9 and J usage is TRBJ2-5, with TRBD2 matching over 8 bases. The CDR3 spans 15 residues. The ends lost 0 bases at V and 5 bases at J; junction bases unmatched: 5. The V gene's germline CDR1 is SEHNR and CDR2 FQNEAQ (reference sequence). CDR3 bases: TGTGCCAGCAGCTTAGCCAGAGGCGGGGGGGAGACCCAGTACTTC. Its protein product is CASSLARGGGETQYF.

To note about this clone: Other DNA sequences in this sample translate to the same CDR3. V is TRBV7-2 and J is TRBJ2-3, with D perhaps matching TRBD2 (5 bases). The CDR3 covers 14 residues. Per the germline V gene, CDR1 is SGHTA and CDR2 is FQGNSA. Trimming took off 2 bases at V and 1 base at J, with 7 bases between the two ends. CDR3: CASSLRRGTDTQYF. The CDR3 bases are TGTGCCAGCAGCTTACGGCGGGGCACAGATACGCAGTATTTT.

To note about this clone: The same CDR3 also results from other DNA sequences found in this sample. The CDR3 here is CASSTGNTEAFF. Written as DNA, the CDR3 is TGTGCCAGCTCGACAGGGAACACTGAAGCTTTCTTT. The rearrangement links TRBV18 to TRBJ1-1; weak D call: TRBD1 (6 bases). CDR3 size: 12 residues. V was clipped by 6 bases and J by 1 base, with 6 bases between them. Germline V gene sequence: CDR1 KGHSH, CDR2 LQKENI.

V usage is TRBV6-6 and J usage is TRBJ1-3; 8 bases align to TRBD1. The V segment lost 5 bases and the J segment 0 bases; nucleotides outside the gene matches: 6. This CDR3 region has 16 residues. The germline V gene has CDR1 MNHNY and CDR2 SVGAGI (reference sequence). CDR3 sequence reads: CASSRWTGPSGNTIYF. CDR3 nucleotide sequence: TGTGCCAGCAGTCGGTGGACAGGGCCCTCTGGAAACACCATATATTTT.

V usage is TRBV7-9 and J usage is TRBJ1-1; 7 nucleotides line up with TRBD1. The germline CDR1 and CDR2 sequences are SEHNR and FQNEAQ (reference sequence). V gave up 5 bases and J gave up 2 bases; unmatched junction bases: 5. This CDR3 has 14 residues. The CDR3 coding sequence is TGTGCCAGCAGCGACACAGGGGCAAACACTGAAGCTTTCTTT. Translated, it gives CASSDTGANTEAFF.

A word on this clone: Other DNA sequences from this sample encode an identical CDR3 as well. The rearrangement links TRBV28 to TRBJ2-7; 7 bases match TRBD1. V was pared by 6 bases and J by 0 bases, with 8 bases of the junction left unmatched. Germline assignment: CDR1 MDHEN and CDR2 SYDVKM. The CDR3 loop spans 15 amino acids. The CDR3 region has the DNA TGTGCCAGCAGCCTCCCCGGGACAGCCTCCTACGAGCAGTACTTC. It specifies CASSLPGTASYEQYF.

The CDR3 loop is CASSGQGLVGELFF. The CDR3 DNA sequence: TGTGCCAGTAGTGGACAGGGATTGGTCGGGGAGCTGTTTTTT. The chain joins TRBV19 to TRBJ2-2; the match to TRBD1 covers 8 bases. V dropped 5 bases and J dropped 7; count of bases not matched to a gene: 6. CDR3 size: 14 residues. The germline gives CDR1 LNHDA, CDR2 SQIVND (reference sequence).

The chain recombines TRBV11-2 with TRBJ2-1, with D possibly being TRBD2 (5 bases). The CDR3 runs to 18 residues. Germline CDR1 and CDR2: SGHAT and FQNNGV. Trimming left V 2 bases short and J 2 bases short, with 19 bases between. The CDR3 bases are TGTGCCAGCAGCTTAATGGGCCTAGGCGGGTCTCCCTACAATGAGCAGTTCTTC. It encodes CASSLMGLGGSPYNEQFF. The whole variable domain, remainder taken from reference TRBV11-2 and TRBJ2-1, is EAGVAQSPRYKIIEKRQSVAFWCNPISGHATLYWYQQILGQGPKLLIQFQNNGVVDDSQLPKDRFSAERLKGVDSTLKIQPAKLEDSAVYLCASSLMGLGGSPYNEQFFGPGTRLTVL.

The genes are TRBV2 and TRBJ1-1; the match to TRBD1 covers 7 bases. This CDR3 has 14 residues. The trim removed 7 bases at V and 7 bases at J, leaving 12 bases unmatched. Germline V gene sequence: CDR1 SNHLY, CDR2 FYNNEI. CDR3 amino acids: CASTREIGQVEAFF. The CDR3 bases are TGTGCCAGCACCCGAGAGATAGGACAGGTTGAAGCTTTCTTT. The full variable domain, rest sourced from reference TRBV2 and TRBJ1-1, is EPEVTQTPSHQVTQMGQEVILRCVPISNHLYFYWYRQILGQKVEFLVSFYNNEISEKSEIFDDQFSVERPDGSNFTLKIRSTKLEDSAMYFCASTREIGQVEAFFGQGTRLTVV.

This clone occurred once. This chain links TRBV7-8 with TRBJ1-4, with a weak D call TRBD1 (6 bases). The CDR3 contains 14 residues. CDR1 and CDR2 (germline): SGHVS, FQNEAQ. The ends were cut back, 5 bases at V and 8 bases at J, with 15 bases in the middle. The CDR3 DNA reads TGTGCCAGCAGCGAAGGGGGTATTGTGGAAAAACTGTTTTTT. It specifies CASSEGGIVEKLFF.

The V gene is TRBV30, the J gene TRBJ1-3, with 11 bases fitting TRBD1. Trimming cost V 3 bases and J 4 bases; bases outside gene matches: 5. The germline V gene has CDR1 GTSNPN and CDR2 SVGIG (reference sequence). The CDR3 extends over 15 amino acids. The CDR3 spells CAWSPDRGLGNTIYF. For the CDR3, the DNA is TGTGCCTGGAGCCCGGACAGGGGGCTAGGAAACACCATATATTTT.